The rows below give T cell receptor beta chains drawn from one sample of a study of blood T cell repertoires in COVID-19. This table comes from immunoSEQ multiplex PCR, and its TCRdb copy is limited to in-frame clones, with some not included. The sample holds roughly 250,000 clones, under 85% seen once. Sequencing was done on a sample of peripheral blood. The source is a woman in her forties with active or convalescent COVID-19. CDR3s include the opening cysteine and the closing phenylalanine or tryptophan. Fields, in order: J gene, D gene, V gene, clone size, CDR3 protein, CDR3 DNA. The D gene is left open where the match is weak. Rows may omit the clone size; those that give it use once, few, many or a size class.

j_gene: TRBJ1-2
d_gene: TRBD1
v_gene: TRBV7-9
abundance: NA
CDR3aa: CASRGGQGNAFNYGYTF
CDR3nt: TGTGCCAGCAGGGGGGGACAGGGAAATGCCTTCAACTATGGCTACACCTTC

j_gene: TRBJ1-1
d_gene: NA
v_gene: TRBV6-1
abundance: NA
CDR3aa: CASSEYGTKGTEAFF
CDR3nt: TGTGCCAGCAGTGAATACGGGACAAAGGGCACTGAAGCTTTCTTT

j_gene: TRBJ1-1
d_gene: NA
v_gene: TRBV27
abundance: NA
CDR3aa: CASSPWTVANTEAFF
CDR3nt: TGTGCCAGCAGTCCCTGGACAGTGGCGAACACTGAAGCTTTCTTT

j_gene: TRBJ2-5
d_gene: TRBD2
v_gene: TRBV5-3
abundance: NA
CDR3aa: CARIGRGAGKTQYF
CDR3nt: TGTGCCAGAATTGGGCGGGGGGCCGGGAAGACCCAGTACTTC

j_gene: TRBJ1-3
d_gene: NA
v_gene: TRBV28
abundance: NA
CDR3aa: CASWGEVGNTIYF
CDR3nt: TGTGCCAGCTGGGGGGAAGTTGGAAACACCATATATTTT

j_gene: TRBJ1-2
d_gene: TRBD1
v_gene: TRBV6-5
abundance: NA
CDR3aa: CASSRTGVSSGYTF
CDR3nt: TGTGCCAGCAGTCGGACAGGGGTGAGCTCTGGCTACACCTTC

j_gene: TRBJ2-3
d_gene: TRBD1
v_gene: TRBV3-1/TRBV3-2
abundance: few
CDR3aa: CASSLSGQGTDTQYF
CDR3nt: TGTGCCAGCAGCCTGTCCGGACAGGGAACAGATACGCAGTATTTT

j_gene: TRBJ2-1
d_gene: TRBD1
v_gene: TRBV28
abundance: NA
CDR3aa: CASSADLDRELFF
CDR3nt: TGTGCCAGCAGTGCCGATCTTGACAGGGAACTGTTCTTC

j_gene: TRBJ1-4
d_gene: TRBD1
v_gene: TRBV19
abundance: once
CDR3aa: CASHRGADEKLFF
CDR3nt: TGTGCCTCCCACAGGGGCGCGGATGAAAAACTGTTTTTT

j_gene: TRBJ1-3
d_gene: NA
v_gene: TRBV3-1/TRBV3-2
abundance: NA
CDR3aa: CASSQTGPSGNTIYF
CDR3nt: TGTGCCAGCAGCCAAACAGGGCCTTCTGGAAACACCATATATTTT

j_gene: TRBJ1-6
d_gene: NA
v_gene: TRBV3-1/TRBV3-2
abundance: NA
CDR3aa: CASSPAGWVGGSPLHF
CDR3nt: TGTGCCAGCAGCCCCGCAGGCTGGGTAGGAGGTTCACCCCTCCACTTT

j_gene: TRBJ2-2
d_gene: NA
v_gene: TRBV28
abundance: many
CDR3aa: CASSFGGQGTGELFF
CDR3nt: TGTGCCAGCAGTTTCGGTGGGCAGGGCACCGGGGAGCTGTTTTTT

j_gene: TRBJ1-4
d_gene: TRBD1
v_gene: TRBV11-2
abundance: NA
CDR3aa: CASSLGAGQTNEKLFF
CDR3nt: TGTGCCAGCAGCTTAGGTGCGGGACAGACTAATGAAAAACTGTTTTTT

j_gene: TRBJ1-1
d_gene: TRBD1
v_gene: TRBV28
abundance: few
CDR3aa: CASRGQGLLTEAFF
CDR3nt: TGTGCCAGCAGGGGACAGGGACTGTTGACTGAAGCTTTCTTT

j_gene: TRBJ1-1
d_gene: NA
v_gene: TRBV19
abundance: NA
CDR3aa: CASSFSGQNTEAFF
CDR3nt: TGTGCCAGTAGTTTCTCGGGACAAAACACTGAAGCTTTCTTT

j_gene: TRBJ2-2
d_gene: NA
v_gene: TRBV7-3
abundance: few
CDR3aa: CASSLNAGLTGELFF
CDR3nt: TGTGCCAGCAGCTTAAACGCAGGGCTCACCGGGGAGCTGTTTTTT

j_gene: TRBJ1-2
d_gene: TRBD1
v_gene: TRBV18
abundance: NA
CDR3aa: CASSPPGTGSMGYTF
CDR3nt: TGTGCCAGCTCACCTCCCGGGACAGGGTCTATGGGCTACACCTTC

j_gene: TRBJ1-6
d_gene: NA
v_gene: TRBV30
abundance: NA
CDR3aa: CATPLGGSRLSPLHF
CDR3nt: TGTGCCACTCCCCTCGGGGGGAGTAGGCTGTCACCCCTCCACTTT

j_gene: TRBJ1-2
d_gene: NA
v_gene: TRBV4-2
abundance: few
CDR3aa: CASSQARGIDGYTF
CDR3nt: TGTGCCAGCAGCCAAGCCAGGGGCATTGACGGCTACACCTTC

j_gene: TRBJ1-1
d_gene: NA
v_gene: TRBV6-5
abundance: NA
CDR3aa: CASSPPPRTEAFF
CDR3nt: TGTGCCAGCAGCCCCCCTCCGAGGACTGAAGCTTTCTTT

j_gene: TRBJ2-7
d_gene: NA
v_gene: TRBV7-6
abundance: NA
CDR3aa: CASSTVEGGYEQYF
CDR3nt: TGTGCCAGCAGTACCGTGGAGGGCGGCTACGAGCAGTACTTC

j_gene: TRBJ2-7
d_gene: TRBD2
v_gene: TRBV28
abundance: NA
CDR3aa: CASKSGGDYEQYF
CDR3nt: TGTGCCAGCAAATCCGGGGGGGACTACGAGCAGTACTTC